This T cell receptor (beta chain) came from a study of cytomegalovirus exposure and HLA in healthy donors. The PCR used 60 Vbeta and 13 Jbeta primers. TCRdb's copy holds only in-frame clones and misses some; the assay was immunoSEQ multiplex PCR. Of roughly 130,000 clones in the sample, around 74% were seen once. CDR1 and CDR2 from the germline V gene are MRHNA and SNTAGT. The CDR3 totals 17 residues. Losses at the gene ends were 6 bases for V and 4 bases for J; bases not matched to a gene: 13. Input material: PBMCs. This sequence was found in a man aged 40-49 years in good health and CMV-seropositive. V gene TRBV6-4 combines with J gene TRBJ2-2; 8 nucleotides line up with TRBD2. The CDR3 reads CASSADVAGGITGELFF. The CDR3 region has the DNA TGTGCCAGCAGCGCTGATGTCGCGGGGGGTATCACCGGGGAGCTGTTTTTT.